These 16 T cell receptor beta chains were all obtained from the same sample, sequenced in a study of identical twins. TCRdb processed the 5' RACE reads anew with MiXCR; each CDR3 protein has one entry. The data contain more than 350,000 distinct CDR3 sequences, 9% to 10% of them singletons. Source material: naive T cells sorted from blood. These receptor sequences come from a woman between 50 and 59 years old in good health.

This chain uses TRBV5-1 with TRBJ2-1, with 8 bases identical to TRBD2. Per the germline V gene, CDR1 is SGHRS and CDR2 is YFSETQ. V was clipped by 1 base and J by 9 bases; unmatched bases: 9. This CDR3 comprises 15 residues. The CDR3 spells CASSLNPGGSGEQFF. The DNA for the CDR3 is TGCGCCAGCAGCTTGAATCCGGGAGGGTCGGGTGAGCAGTTCTTC.

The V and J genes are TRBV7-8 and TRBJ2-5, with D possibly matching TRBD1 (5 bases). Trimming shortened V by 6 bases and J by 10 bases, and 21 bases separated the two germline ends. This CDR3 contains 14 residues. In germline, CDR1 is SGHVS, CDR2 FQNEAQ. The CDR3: CASRRGPPKMDQYF. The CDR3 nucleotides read TGTGCCAGCAGAAGGGGCCCGCCCAAGATGGACCAGTACTTC.

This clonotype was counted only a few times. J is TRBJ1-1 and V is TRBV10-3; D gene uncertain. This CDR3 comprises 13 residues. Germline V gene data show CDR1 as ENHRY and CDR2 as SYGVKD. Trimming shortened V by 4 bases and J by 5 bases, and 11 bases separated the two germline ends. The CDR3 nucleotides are TGTGCCATCAGTGGCGGCAGTCAAACTGAAGCTTTCTTT. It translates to CAISGGSQTEAFF.

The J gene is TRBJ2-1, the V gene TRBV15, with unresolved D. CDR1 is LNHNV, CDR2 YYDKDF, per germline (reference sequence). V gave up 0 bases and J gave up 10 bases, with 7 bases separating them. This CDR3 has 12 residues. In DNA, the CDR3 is TGTGCCACCAGCAGAGATGTGGGAGAGCAGTTCTTC. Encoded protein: CATSRDVGEQFF. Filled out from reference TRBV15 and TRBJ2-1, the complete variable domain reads DAMVIQNPRYQVTQFGKPVTLSCSQTLNHNVMYWYQQKSSQAPKLLFHYYDKDFNNEADTPDNFQSRRPNTSFCFLDIRSPGLGDTAMYLCATSRDVGEQFFGPGTRLTVL.

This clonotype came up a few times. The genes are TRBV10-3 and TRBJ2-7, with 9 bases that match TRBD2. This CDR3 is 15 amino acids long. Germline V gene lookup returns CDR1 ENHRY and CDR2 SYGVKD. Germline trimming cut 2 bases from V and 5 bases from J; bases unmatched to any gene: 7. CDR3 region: CAISENSGRFNEQYF. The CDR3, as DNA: TGTGCCATCAGTGAGAATAGCGGGAGATTCAACGAGCAGTACTTC.

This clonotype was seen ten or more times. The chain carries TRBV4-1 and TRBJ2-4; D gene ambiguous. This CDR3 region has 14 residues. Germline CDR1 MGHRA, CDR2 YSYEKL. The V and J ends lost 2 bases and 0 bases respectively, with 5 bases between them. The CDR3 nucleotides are TGCGCCAGCAGCCAACCGTTAGCCAAAAACATTCAGTACTTC. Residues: CASSQPLAKNIQYF.

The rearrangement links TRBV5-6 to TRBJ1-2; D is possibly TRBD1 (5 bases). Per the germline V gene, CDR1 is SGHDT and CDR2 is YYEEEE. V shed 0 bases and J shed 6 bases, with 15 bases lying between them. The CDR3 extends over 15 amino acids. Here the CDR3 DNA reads TGTGCCAGCAGCTTGGCCACCGGGGCGGGCAATGGCTACACCTTC. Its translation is CASSLATGAGNGYTF.

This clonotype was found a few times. The CDR3 loop is CASIGTSGPGEQYF. The CDR3 DNA follows: TGTGCCAGCATAGGGACTAGCGGTCCCGGGGAGCAGTACTTC. This chain connects TRBV6-2 or TRBV6-3 to TRBJ2-7, with TRBD2 matching over 11 bases. The trim removed 7 bases at V and 7 bases at J, leaving 9 bases unmatched. Germline V gives CDR1 MNHEY, CDR2 SVGEGT. The CDR3 contains 14 residues.

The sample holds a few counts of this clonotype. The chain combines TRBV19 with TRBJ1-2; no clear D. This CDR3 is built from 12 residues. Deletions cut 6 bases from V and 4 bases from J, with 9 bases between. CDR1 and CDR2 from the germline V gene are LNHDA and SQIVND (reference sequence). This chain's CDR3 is CASREEVYGYTF. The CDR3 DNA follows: TGTGCCAGTAGGGAGGAGGTCTATGGCTACACCTTC. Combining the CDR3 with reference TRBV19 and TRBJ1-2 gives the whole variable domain DGGITQSPKYLFRKEGQNVTLSCEQNLNHDAMYWYRQDPGQGLRLIYYSQIVNDFQKGDIAEGYSVSREKKESFPLTVTSAQKNPTAFYLCASREEVYGYTFGSGTRLTVV.

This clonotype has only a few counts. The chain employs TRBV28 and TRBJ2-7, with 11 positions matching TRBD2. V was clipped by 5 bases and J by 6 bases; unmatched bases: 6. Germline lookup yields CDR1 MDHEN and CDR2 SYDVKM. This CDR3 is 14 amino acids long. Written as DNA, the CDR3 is TGTGCCAGCAGTCTTACCACTAGCGGGGGCGAGCAGTACGTC. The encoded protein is CASSLTTSGGEQYV.

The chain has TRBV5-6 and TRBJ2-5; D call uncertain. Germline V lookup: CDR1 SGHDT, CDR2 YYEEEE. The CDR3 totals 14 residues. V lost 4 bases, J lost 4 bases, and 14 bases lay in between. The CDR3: CASSTANIGETQYF. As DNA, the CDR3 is TGTGCCAGCAGCACTGCAAACATAGGAGAGACCCAGTACTTC.

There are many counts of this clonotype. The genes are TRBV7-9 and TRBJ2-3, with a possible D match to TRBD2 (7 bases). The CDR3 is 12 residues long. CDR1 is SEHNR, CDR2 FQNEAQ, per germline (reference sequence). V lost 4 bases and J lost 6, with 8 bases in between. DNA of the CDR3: TGTGCCAGCAGCTCGGGGGGCGATACGCAGTATTTT. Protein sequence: CASSSGGDTQYF.

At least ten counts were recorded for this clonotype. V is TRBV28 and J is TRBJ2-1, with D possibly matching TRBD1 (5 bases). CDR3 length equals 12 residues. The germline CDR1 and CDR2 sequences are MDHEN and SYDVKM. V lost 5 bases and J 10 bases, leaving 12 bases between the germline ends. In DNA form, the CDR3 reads TGTGCCAGCAGTCCCTTTTGGGGCGAGCAGTTCTTC. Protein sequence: CASSPFWGEQFF.

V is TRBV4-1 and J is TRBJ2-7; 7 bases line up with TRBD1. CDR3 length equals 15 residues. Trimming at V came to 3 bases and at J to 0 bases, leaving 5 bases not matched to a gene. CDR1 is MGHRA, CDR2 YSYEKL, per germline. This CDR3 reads CASSHTGESSYEQYF. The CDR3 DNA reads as TGCGCCAGCAGCCACACAGGGGAAAGCTCCTACGAGCAGTACTTC.

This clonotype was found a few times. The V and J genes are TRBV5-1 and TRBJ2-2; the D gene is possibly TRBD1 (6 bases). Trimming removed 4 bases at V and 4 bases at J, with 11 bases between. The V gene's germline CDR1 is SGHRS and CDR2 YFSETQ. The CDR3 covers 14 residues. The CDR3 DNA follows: TGCGCCAGCAGCAATCGGACAGCCACCGGGGAGCTGTTTTTT. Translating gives CASSNRTATGELFF. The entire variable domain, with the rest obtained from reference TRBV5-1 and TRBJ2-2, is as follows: KAGVTQTPRYLIKTRGQQVTLSCSPISGHRSVSWYQQTPGQGLQFLFEYFSETQRNKGNFPGRFSGRQFSNSRSEMNVSTLELGDSALYLCASSNRTATGELFFGEGSRLTVL.

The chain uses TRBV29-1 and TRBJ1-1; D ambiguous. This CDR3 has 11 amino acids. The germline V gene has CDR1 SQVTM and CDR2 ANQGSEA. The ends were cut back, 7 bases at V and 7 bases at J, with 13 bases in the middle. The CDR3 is CSASPMFEAFF. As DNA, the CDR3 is TGCAGCGCCTCCCCGATGTTTGAAGCTTTCTTT.